A single T cell receptor (beta chain) is shown here with its context. What it binds is not known. Germline CDR1 SGDLS, CDR2 YYNGEE. This CDR3 region has 13 residues. This specimen belongs to a study of human CD8 memory T cell subsets. Whole-study findings and limits: Compared with precursor exhausted T cells, stem-like memory T cells were suggested by Chao1 estimates to be more diverse. Both stem-like subsets shared clonotypes with effector memory cells. However, the stem-like memory and precursor exhausted T cell repertoires overlapped with each other only minimally.

Total CD8+ T cells came from negative magnetic enrichment. It was UMI-labeled 5' RACE by which the TCR beta libraries were made. With the 5' RACE reads reprocessed, TCRdb shows one record per CDR3 protein and no DNA. The sample has several thousand distinct CDR3 sequences. The chain uses TRBV9 and TRBJ2-1; TCRdb picks TRBD1, but there is no DNA to check that call. Sequenced input: CD8+ T cells from PBMCs. This sequence originates from a human donor in good health. The CDR3 sequence is CASEDGNENEQFF. Filled out from reference TRBV9 and TRBJ2-1, the complete variable domain reads DSGVTQTPKHLITATGQRVTLRCSPRSGDLSVYWYQQSLDQGLQFLIQYYNGEERAKGNILERFSAQQFPDLHSELNLSSLELGDSALYFCASEDGNENEQFFGPGTRLTVL.